This T cell receptor beta chain was sequenced in a study of a mutant IDH1 vaccine in newly diagnosed glioma. Background on the study: Treated patients comprised roughly 60% males and around 40% females, mean age roughly 40 years. Receipt of radiotherapy, temozolomide, or both preceded the study, and most received both.

Study-level findings and limits: Pseudoprogression appeared unlinked to shifts in leading peripheral T cell clonotypes.

The CDR3 runs to 12 residues. CDR1 MDHEN and CDR2 SYDVKM come from the germline V gene. Between the trimmed V and J ends, which lost 8 bases and 0 bases, there was a span of 8 bases. Assay used: immunoSEQ multiplex PCR; TCRdb lists only in-frame clones, some missing. The sample lists roughly 120,000 clones; about four fifths were seen once. As to this clone: Its antigen is as yet unknown.

The time point was: week 11, during vaccination. The content of each vaccine dose was 300 ug of mutant IDH1 20-mer peptide, and topical imiquimod accompanied it. This specimen was PBMCs, taken from a glioma patient whose treatment included an IDH1 peptide vaccine. The TCR sequence derives from a man aged 40-50 years with glioma. This rearrangement joins TRBV28 to TRBJ2-7; D ambiguous. CDR3 DNA: TGTGCCAGCGGCCGGTCCTCCTACGAGCAGTACTTC. Its protein product is CASGRSSYEQYF.